These T cell receptor beta chains were read from a single sample in a study of CD8 T cells in ankylosing spondylitis. TCRdb fed the 5' RACE reads into MiXCR, producing one record per CDR3 protein. The table lists about 320,000 distinct CDR3 sequences, around 10% of them singletons. Material: blood, either unsorted or a sorted T cell fraction (not recorded which). The receptors come from a female donor with ankylosing spondylitis or in good health (not recorded which). Both conserved end residues are part of each CDR3. A D gene is named only where the DNA matches it firmly. Clone size appears in some rows only: once, few, many, or a class for an expanded clone.

abundance	j_gene	v_gene	d_gene	CDR3nt	CDR3aa
few	TRBJ2-5	TRBV15	TRBD1	TGTGCCACCAGAGAACTCGGGACAGGGCAAGAGACCCAGTACTTC	CATRELGTGQETQYF
many	TRBJ1-2	TRBV28	.	TGTGCCAGCAGCACGCCGACGGCCTATGGCTACACCTTC	CASSTPTAYGYTF
many	TRBJ1-6	TRBV5-5	.	TGTGCCAGCAGATCTGGGCGGGACCTAGATAGTTCACCCCTCCACTTT	CASRSGRDLDSSPLHF
.	TRBJ1-3	TRBV7-6	TRBD1	TGTGCCAGCAGACAGAAACAGGGGAGCTCTGGAAACACCATATATTTT	CASRQKQGSSGNTIYF
many	TRBJ2-3	TRBV28	.	TGTGCCAGCAGTTTATTTGGTCCCGATACGCAGTATTTT	CASSLFGPDTQYF
many	TRBJ2-4	TRBV24-1	TRBD1	TGTGCCACCAGTGACCCAGGACAGGGTAGGGGAAACATTCAGTACTTC	CATSDPGQGRGNIQYF
.	TRBJ2-7	TRBV7-9	TRBD2	TGTGCCAGCAGCTCCCCTGGGGAGGGCCCCTCCTACGAGCAGTACTTC	CASSSPGEGPSYEQYF
many	TRBJ2-3	TRBV6-1	.	TGTGCCAGCAGCATCTCTCGGGCTAGCACAGATACGCAGTATTTT	CASSISRASTDTQYF
few	TRBJ2-1	TRBV5-5	TRBD2	TGTGCCAGCATATCCGGCGGGACTAGTAATTCCAATGAGCAGTTCTTC	CASISGGTSNSNEQFF
many	TRBJ2-1	TRBV20-1	.	TGCAGTGCTAGGTTGAGCTGGAATGAGCAGTTCTTC	CSARLSWNEQFF
many	TRBJ2-1	TRBV6-1	.	TGTGCCAGCAGCCACCCTACCACCCAGATCAGGGAGCAGTTCTTC	CASSHPTTQIREQFF